This passage covers 20 T cell receptor beta chains from one sample sequenced in a study of shared clonotypes between healthy human individuals. The protocol was immunoSEQ multiplex PCR, while the TCRdb copy is restricted to in-frame clones and leaves out a portion. The table has under 600,000 clones, around 78% seen once. Material for sequencing was PBMCs. The receptors were sampled from a woman in her 40s in good health. Some clones in this sample may be carry-over from other donors' samples.

The chain combines TRBV4-1 with TRBJ1-3; no definite D call. Germline V CDR1 and CDR2: MGHRA, YSYEKL. This CDR3 is 14 amino acids long. The V end lost 1 base, the J end lost 6 bases, and 10 bases lay between the germline ends. CDR3 in amino acids: CASSQAIGLNTIYF. The CDR3 DNA sequence: TGCGCCAGCAGCCAAGCGATAGGTTTAAACACCATATATTTT.

This clone was counted only a few times. V usage is TRBV30 and J usage is TRBJ1-2; D not resolved. This CDR3 is built from 15 residues. V gave up 0 bases and J gave up 0 bases, with 11 bases separating them. Germline CDR1 and CDR2: GTSNPN and SVGIG (reference sequence). The CDR3 DNA reads as TGTGCCTGGAGTGTACGCAGAACAGCTAACTATGGCTACACCTTC. Its protein product is CAWSVRRTANYGYTF.

This clone was recorded a few times. CDR3 residues: CASMGADNEQFF. The DNA for the CDR3 is TGTGCCAGCATGGGGGCCGACAATGAGCAGTTCTTC. The chain uses TRBV6-5 and TRBJ2-1; perhaps TRBD1 as D (6 bases). Per the germline V gene, CDR1 is MNHEY and CDR2 is SVGAGI. The CDR3 is made up of 12 amino acids. The V gene lost 7 bases and the J gene lost 5 bases, with 9 bases spanning the gap.

The V call is TRBV7-2, the J call TRBJ2-7, with 11 bases fitting TRBD2. The CDR3 totals 15 residues. Germline CDR1 reads SGHTA; CDR2 reads FQGNSA. V dropped 6 bases and J dropped 3; count of bases not matched to a gene: 7. The CDR3 sequence: CASREGTSGFYEQYF. As DNA, the CDR3 is TGTGCCAGCAGGGAAGGGACTAGCGGATTCTACGAGCAGTACTTC. The full variable domain, completed using reference TRBV7-2 and TRBJ2-7, is GAGVSQSPSNKVTEKGKDVELRCDPISGHTALYWYRQSLGQGLEFLIYFQGNSAPDKSGLPSDRFSAERTGGSVSTLTIQRTQQEDSAVYLCASREGTSGFYEQYFGPGTRLTVT.

This rearrangement joins TRBV9 to TRBJ2-3, with 8 bases lining up with TRBD1. Trimming took 0 bases from V and 6 from J; bases not matched to a gene: 9. In germline, CDR1 is SGDLS, CDR2 YYNGEE. CDR3 size: 16 residues. The CDR3 loop reads CASSVERTGWSDTQYF. The CDR3 DNA is TGTGCCAGCAGCGTAGAGAGGACAGGGTGGTCGGATACGCAGTATTTT.

This clone was detected a few times. The chain recombines TRBV28 with TRBJ1-1; D is uncertain. The CDR3 has 12 residues. The germline V gene has CDR1 MDHEN and CDR2 SYDVKM. Trimming removed 5 bases at V and 5 bases at J, with 9 bases between. This chain's CDR3 is CASSDARTEAFF. CDR3 nucleotide sequence: TGTGCCAGCAGTGATGCCAGGACTGAAGCTTTCTTT.

J is TRBJ1-2 and V is TRBV4-1; the D gene is possibly TRBD1 (6 bases). From germline, CDR1 is MGHRA and CDR2 YSYEKL. The CDR3 runs to 15 residues. The V end lost 3 bases, the J end lost 1 base, and 12 bases lay between the germline ends. The CDR3 DNA is TGCGCCAGCAGCCAGGGGGGCGCGCTTAACTATGGCTACACCTTC. Translating it yields CASSQGGALNYGYTF.

This chain connects TRBV5-1 to TRBJ2-3, with D uncertain. There are 12 residues in the CDR3. Trimming cost V 2 bases and J 6 bases, with 7 bases left between them. Germline CDR1 reads SGHRS; CDR2 reads YFSETQ. CDR3 sequence reads: CASSFLGDTQYF. CDR3 nucleotide sequence: TGCGCCAGCAGCTTCTTGGGGGATACGCAGTATTTT.

V usage is TRBV5-5 and J usage is TRBJ2-1, with 7 bases identical to TRBD2. From germline, CDR1 is SGHKS and CDR2 YYEKEE (reference sequence). The junction had 3 bases not matched to a gene; V was cut back by 0 bases and J by 0 bases. The CDR3 contains 16 residues. CDR3 region: CASSLAGGSSYNEQFF. The CDR3 coding sequence is TGTGCCAGCAGCTTGGCCGGGGGGAGCTCCTACAATGAGCAGTTCTTC.

The chain uses TRBV5-6 and TRBJ1-4; the D is unclear. Trimming shortened V by 4 bases and J by 4 bases, and 11 bases separated the two germline ends. This CDR3 contains 14 residues. Germline lookup yields CDR1 SGHDT and CDR2 YYEEEE. CDR3 DNA sequence: TGTGCCAGCAGCGGAGGACGGCATAATGAAAAACTGTTTTTT. This sequence encodes CASSGGRHNEKLFF.

The V gene is TRBV30, the J gene TRBJ1-1, with D tentatively TRBD1 (6 bases). This CDR3 comprises 14 residues. V lost 5 bases to trimming and J lost 0 bases, with 13 bases between them. Per germline, CDR1 GTSNPN and CDR2 SVGIG (reference sequence). The CDR3 region is CAWQPGQLNTEAFF. The DNA for the CDR3 is TGTGCCTGGCAACCGGGACAACTGAACACTGAAGCTTTCTTT.

The CDR3 sequence is CASSLGRAGANVLTF. Written as DNA, the CDR3 is TGCGCCAGCAGCTTGGGAAGGGCTGGGGCCAACGTCCTGACTTTC. The genes are TRBV5-1 and TRBJ2-6, with D uncertain. Looked up from germline, CDR1 is SGHRS and CDR2 is YFSETQ. V lost 0 bases and J 2 bases, leaving 6 bases between the germline ends. The length of the CDR3 is 15 residues.

This clone was counted many times. The rearrangement joins TRBV6-4 to TRBJ2-1; 8 bases are shared with TRBD2. Germline V gives CDR1 MRHNA, CDR2 SNTAGT. Unmatched junction bases numbered 7, after V lost 0 bases and J lost 9 bases. The CDR3 runs to 15 residues. DNA of the CDR3: TGTGCCAGCAGTGACTCCGGGACTAGTTCGGGTGAGCAGTTCTTC. This translates into CASSDSGTSSGEQFF.

This clone was detected only a few times. This sample includes further DNA sequences coding for the same CDR3. CDR3 bases: TGTGCCAGCAGTCCAAGCTCCCGACTCTCCTACAATGAGCAGTTCTTC. This translates into CASSPSSRLSYNEQFF. The chain is built from TRBV27 and TRBJ2-1; D not resolved. V dropped 5 bases and J dropped 0 bases, with 14 bases sitting between them. Germline CDR1 MNHEY, CDR2 SMNVEV (reference sequence). The CDR3 is 16 amino acids.

In regard to this clone: Other DNA sequences within the sample encode an identical CDR3. The rearrangement uses TRBV5-1 and TRBJ1-1, with D perhaps TRBD1 (5 bases). The CDR3 totals 14 residues. The germline V gene encodes CDR1 SGHRS and CDR2 YFSETQ. Trimming stripped 2 bases from V and 1 base from J, with 9 bases between. The CDR3 DNA sequence: TGCGCCAGCAGCTTTGACAGCCAGAACACTGAAGCTTTCTTT. It translates to CASSFDSQNTEAFF.

The sample holds a few counts of this clone. The V gene is TRBV5-1, the J gene TRBJ2-3, with TRBD2 matching 8 bases. Trimming at V came to 0 bases and at J to 2 bases, leaving 8 bases not matched to a gene. The CDR3 is 17 residues long. Germline lookup yields CDR1 SGHRS and CDR2 YFSETQ. The chain's CDR3 is CASSLVVAGGVTDTQYF. The DNA for the CDR3 is TGCGCCAGCAGCTTGGTAGTCGCGGGAGGAGTCACAGATACGCAGTATTTT.

At least ten counts were recorded for this clone. Other DNA sequences from this sample encode an identical CDR3 as well. The gene calls are TRBV30 and TRBJ1-2; the D gene is possibly TRBD1 (5 bases). CDR1 and CDR2 from the germline V gene are GTSNPN and SVGIG (reference sequence). CDR3 length: 14 amino acids. V lost 2 bases and J 6 bases, leaving 16 bases between the germline ends. The CDR3 region has the DNA TGTGCCTGGAGTACCCTGCGGCAGGGCCATGGCTACACCTTC. This codes for CAWSTLRQGHGYTF.

This sequence joins TRBV4-2 and TRBJ2-2; D ambiguous. The germline CDR1 and CDR2 sequences are LGHNA and YNFKEQ. The CDR3 length is 15 residues. Deletions cut 0 bases from V and 4 bases from J, with 9 bases between. The CDR3 region has the DNA TGTGCCAGCAGCCAAGAGCGGCGGACCACCGGGGAGCTGTTTTTT. Translated: CASSQERRTTGELFF.

Points on this clone: A far larger clone is one base from this, pointing to a likely read error. The same CDR3 also results from other DNA sequences found in this sample. The chain couples TRBV28 to TRBJ1-2; 7 bases line up with TRBD1. The CDR3 has 12 amino acids. With V trimmed by 3 bases and J by 5 bases, 0 bases remained unmatched. The germline V gene encodes CDR1 MDHEN and CDR2 SYDVKM. The CDR3 reads CASSLTGYGYTF. CDR3 bases: TGTGCCAGCAGTTTGACAGGGTATGGCTACACCTTC.

The gene calls are TRBV9 and TRBJ1-2; D uncertain. The V gene's germline CDR1 is SGDLS and CDR2 YYNGEE. The CDR3 has 16 residues. V was clipped by 3 bases and J by 4 bases, with 19 bases between them. The CDR3 is CASSAVVRGGGYGYTF. The CDR3 region has the DNA TGTGCCAGCAGCGCCGTGGTACGGGGAGGCGGCTATGGCTACACCTTC. Complete variable domain (other parts from reference TRBV9 and TRBJ1-2): DSGVTQTPKHLITATGQRVTLRCSPRSGDLSVYWYQQSLDQGLQFLIQYYNGEERAKGNILERFSAQQFPDLHSELNLSSLELGDSALYFCASSAVVRGGGYGYTFGSGTRLTVV.